The 10 T cell receptor beta chains given below trace back to one sample, sequenced in a study of patients and donors after allogeneic stem cell transplantation. TCRdb reprocessed the RT-PCR reads via MiXCR and lists one record per CDR3 protein. The repertoire holds 390,000 or so distinct CDR3 sequences, with around 16% as singletons. The sequenced sample was blood, either unsorted or a sorted T cell fraction (not recorded which). The receptor set was obtained from a human donor who was either an allogeneic HSCT recipient or a stem cell or donor lymphocyte infusion donor (not recorded which). It is not recorded whose cells these are; they may come from a transplant donor.

This CDR3 is CATSDTGGTPNEQFF. The CDR3 nucleotides read TGTGCCACCAGTGATACAGGGGGAACCCCCAATGAGCAGTTCTTC. V and J are TRBV24-1 and TRBJ2-1; 8 positions match TRBD1. The V and J ends lost 3 bases and 6 bases, in that order; junction bases with no gene match: 6. CDR1 is KGHDR and CDR2 is SFDVKD in the germline V gene. This CDR3 is 15 amino acids long.

The V and J genes are TRBV12-3 or TRBV12-4 and TRBJ2-3; 11 bases are a match to TRBD2. This CDR3 has 18 amino acids. V dropped 1 base and J dropped 1; count of bases not matched to a gene: 7. This CDR3 reads CASSLVGPGLAGTDTQYF. DNA of the CDR3: TGTGCCAGCAGTTTAGTCGGGCCGGGACTAGCGGGCACAGATACGCAGTATTTT.

The V gene is TRBV6-1, the J gene TRBJ2-7; perhaps TRBD2 as D (5 bases). In germline, CDR1 is MNHNS, CDR2 SASEGT. Trimming left V 5 bases short and J 1 base short, with 12 bases between. CDR3 length equals 14 residues. The CDR3 protein is CASSHTGKSYEQYF. DNA of the CDR3: TGTGCCAGCAGTCACACCGGGAAATCCTACGAGCAGTACTTC.

This clonotype was seen a few times. The CDR3 nucleotides are TGTGCCAGCAGCCTAGGCGACAGGGTTGGCACTGAAGCTTTCTTT. This translates into CASSLGDRVGTEAFF. V usage is TRBV7-2 and J usage is TRBJ1-1; 7 positions match TRBD1. The CDR3 is 15 residues long. CDR1 and CDR2 (germline): SGHTA, FQGNSA. Trimming removed 5 bases from V and 4 bases from J; junction bases left unmatched: 10.

The chain carries TRBV2 and TRBJ1-2; D may be TRBD1 (5 bases). The CDR3 extends over 12 amino acids. The germline V gene has CDR1 SNHLY and CDR2 FYNNEI. V was clipped by 6 bases and J by 4 bases, with 9 bases between them. The CDR3 sequence is CASRTEIYGYTF. CDR3 in DNA: TGTGCCAGCAGGACAGAGATCTATGGCTACACCTTC.

This clonotype was observed at least ten times. The chain employs TRBV12-3 or TRBV12-4 and TRBJ1-1; the D gene is possibly TRBD1 (5 bases). The ends were cut back, 5 bases at V and 6 bases at J, with 10 bases in the middle. This CDR3 comprises 12 residues. The CDR3 reads CASSPTGAEAFF. The CDR3 DNA is TGTGCCAGCAGTCCCACGGGGGCTGAAGCTTTCTTT.

This clonotype was recorded a few times. The chain links TRBV20-1 to TRBJ2-1; D remains unclear. Germline V gene lookup returns CDR1 DFQATT and CDR2 SNEGSKA (reference sequence). The CDR3 runs 16 residues. With 1 base removed from V and 2 bases from J, the gap between germline ends came to 15 bases. The chain's CDR3 is CSARALRVTTYNEQFF. The DNA for the CDR3 is TGCAGTGCTAGAGCCCTCCGGGTTACCACCTACAATGAGCAGTTCTTC.

This chain uses TRBV14 with TRBJ2-7; 10 positions match TRBD2. Germline V CDR1 and CDR2: SGHDN, FVKESK. J gave up 4 bases and V 4 bases, and 10 bases lay outside the gene matches. This CDR3 spans 16 amino acids. The DNA for the CDR3 is TGTGCCAGCAGCCTCTCTAGGCTGGGACTAGCGTACGAGCAGTACTTC. It codes for CASSLSRLGLAYEQYF.

The chain couples TRBV28 to TRBJ2-7; a possible D gene is TRBD1 (6 bases). Germline values: CDR1 MDHEN, CDR2 SYDVKM. V gave up 5 bases and J gave up 2 bases, with 13 bases separating them. The CDR3 sequence is 14 residues long. CDR3 sequence: CASSHRTAPYEQYF. Written as DNA, the CDR3 is TGTGCCAGCAGTCACAGGACAGCCCCCTACGAGCAGTACTTC.

The chain joins TRBV6-4 to TRBJ2-6; D not certain. Trimming removed 0 bases at V and 0 bases at J, with 15 bases between. CDR3 size: 19 residues. CDR1 is MRHNA, CDR2 SNTAGT, per germline. The CDR3 is CASSDSPLWVRSGANVLTF. The CDR3, as DNA: TGTGCCAGCAGTGACTCGCCCCTCTGGGTCCGCTCTGGGGCCAACGTCCTGACTTTC.